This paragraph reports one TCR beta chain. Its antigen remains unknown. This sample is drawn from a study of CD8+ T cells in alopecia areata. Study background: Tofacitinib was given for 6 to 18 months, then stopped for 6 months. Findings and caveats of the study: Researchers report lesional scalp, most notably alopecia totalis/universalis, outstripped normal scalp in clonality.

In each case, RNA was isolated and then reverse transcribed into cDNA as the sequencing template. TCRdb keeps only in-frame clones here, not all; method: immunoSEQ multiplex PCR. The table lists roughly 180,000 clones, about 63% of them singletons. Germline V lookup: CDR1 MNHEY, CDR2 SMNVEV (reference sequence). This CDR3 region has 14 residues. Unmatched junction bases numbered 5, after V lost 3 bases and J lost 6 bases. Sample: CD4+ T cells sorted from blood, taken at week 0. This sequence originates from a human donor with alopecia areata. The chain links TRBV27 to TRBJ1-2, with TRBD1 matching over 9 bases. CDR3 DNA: TGTGCCAGCAGTTTCTCCGGGACAGGGAATGGCTACACCTTC. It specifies CASSFSGTGNGYTF.